This TCR beta chain was sequenced for a study of shared clonotypes between healthy human individuals. This clone was recorded a few times. Only in-frame clones appear in the TCRdb table, and some are missing; sequencing was by immunoSEQ multiplex PCR. Of 550,000 to 800,000 clones listed, about 92% are singletons. Deletions cut 4 bases from V and 8 bases from J, with 18 bases between. Germline loops: CDR1 SGDLS, CDR2 YYNGEE. This CDR3 region has 15 residues. The receptor's source is a man aged 18 to 29 in good health. Some clones in this sample may be carry-over from other donors' samples. Sequencing was carried out using memory CD8+ T cells from PBMCs. Subset of the sample: CD45RO+ cells pooled with CCR7-negative TemRA cells. V usage is TRBV9 and J usage is TRBJ1-4; a weak D match, TRBD1 (5 bases). As DNA, the CDR3 is TGTGCCAGCAGCCCATCTGCGGGGACCGGGGAAAAACTGTTTTTT. Its protein is CASSPSAGTGEKLFF.